The rows below give T cell receptor beta chains drawn from one sample of a study of blood T cell repertoires in COVID-19. The table came from immunoSEQ multiplex PCR; TCRdb's copy has only in-frame clones and leaves some out. In the table there are around 260,000 clones, 85% to 90% of which are singletons. The sequencing sample was made of peripheral blood. All receptors come from a man between 18 and 29 years old with active or convalescent COVID-19. CDR3s leave out the opening cysteine and the closing phenylalanine or tryptophan. D genes are given only for firm matches.

D	V	J	CDR3
TRBD1	TRBV24-1	TRBJ1-4	ATAGGDEKLF
NA	TRBV6-1	TRBJ2-7	ASSEFDITGEQY
NA	TRBV9	TRBJ1-4	ASSLDQRTNEKLF
TRBD2	TRBV14	TRBJ2-5	ASSRHSGRPRGIGETQY
NA	TRBV19	TRBJ1-2	ASSPRTDFYGYT
NA	TRBV11-2	TRBJ2-2	ASTSFFGDAGELF
NA	TRBV11-2	TRBJ2-5	ASSSSSPRGTTETQY
TRBD2	TRBV9	TRBJ2-3	ASSVGGGLPRGTDTQY
NA	TRBV12-3/TRBV12-4	TRBJ2-3	ASSPTSHTQY
TRBD1	TRBV29-1	TRBJ1-1	SVLTGWDTEAF
TRBD1	TRBV11-2	TRBJ2-7	ASSLEGQARGHEQY
TRBD1	TRBV5-5	TRBJ2-7	ASIGQGSYEQY
NA	TRBV3-1/TRBV3-2	TRBJ2-1	ASSHGGVAEQF
NA	TRBV28	TRBJ1-6	ASRPDSYSPLH
TRBD1	TRBV7-9	TRBJ1-3	ASSRDRAGNTIY
NA	TRBV28	TRBJ1-5	ASRGGEWQPQH
NA	TRBV7-9	TRBJ1-3	ASSFGQGSGNTIY
NA	TRBV6-5	TRBJ2-1	ASISSSDEQF
NA	TRBV14	TRBJ1-1	ASSRDSHTEAF
TRBD1	TRBV7-3	TRBJ2-5	ASSLRQGAGETQY
NA	TRBV2	TRBJ2-3	ASSERGGRMRTDTQY
NA	TRBV3-1/TRBV3-2	TRBJ2-7	ASSQNFGLGQY
TRBD1	TRBV6-5	TRBJ2-7	ASSKQGTGQY
NA	TRBV27	TRBJ1-4	ASSSTGFPNEKLF
NA	TRBV30	TRBJ2-7	AWSVQD
TRBD1	TRBV9	TRBJ2-3	ASSPLSGTGRGDTQY
NA	TRBV9	TRBJ2-3	ASSTHRSNTDTQY
TRBD1	TRBV24-1	TRBJ2-1	ATSDSPGQGSNEQF
TRBD1	TRBV19	TRBJ2-4	ASSMGQGTTWDIQY
TRBD2	TRBV5-1	TRBJ2-3	ASSLLSSGSSFGSTDTQY
TRBD2	TRBV3-1/TRBV3-2	TRBJ2-5	ASKVAGGRETQY
NA	TRBV5-4	TRBJ2-1	ASSESSSNEQF
NA	TRBV11-3	TRBJ2-5	ASSSKDWQETQY
NA	TRBV4-3	TRBJ1-1	ASSRQRNTEAF
NA	TRBV2	TRBJ2-1	ASTLYNEQF
TRBD1	TRBV11-2	TRBJ1-6	ASSTSQGSYNSPLH
NA	TRBV27	TRBJ1-5	ASSSQGDQPQH
TRBD1	TRBV2	TRBJ1-3	ASRWNGQGDTIY
NA	TRBV9	TRBJ2-3	ASSVEGLSTDTQY
TRBD1	TRBV5-4	TRBJ2-1	ASSTDRRDEQF
NA	TRBV18	TRBJ2-5	ASSVQETQY
NA	TRBV9	TRBJ1-2	ASSPRQAYGYT
TRBD1	TRBV5-1	TRBJ2-1	ASSSPGQAHNEQF
TRBD1	TRBV24-1	TRBJ2-2	ATPGTGGVLVTGELF
TRBD1	TRBV5-6	TRBJ1-1	ASSLPGQGGVGEAF
TRBD1	TRBV24-1	TRBJ1-2	ATNPGQGNGYT
NA	TRBV6-5	TRBJ1-2	ATRSTTGNYGYT
TRBD1	TRBV5-6	TRBJ1-5	ASSHRTGTNQPQH
TRBD1	TRBV9	TRBJ2-2	ASSVEQGRTGELF